Listed below are T cell receptor beta chains from one sample, sequenced in a study of blood T cell repertoires in COVID-19. The protocol was immunoSEQ multiplex PCR, while the TCRdb copy is restricted to in-frame clones and leaves out a portion. This sample has approximately 74,000 clones; around 79% occur once, and the top ten carry 15% to 20%. The specimen was peripheral blood. The receptors here all came from a man aged 55 to 70 with acute or convalescent COVID-19. The conserved cysteine and the conserved F or W are not part of the CDR3 here. The order of the fields is D gene, V gene, CDR3 protein. D genes are given only for firm matches.

.	TRBV25-1	ASSAGGYEQY
TRBD1	TRBV9	ASSGVPVGDRAINEQF
.	TRBV27	ASSLWGRLDTQY
.	TRBV6-5	ASSSPGNSGSTEAF
.	TRBV7-2	ASSPRGGNTEAF
.	TRBV7-6	ASSPQLGGSGNTIY
.	TRBV4-3	ASSLSDRLIEKLF
.	TRBV7-2	ASSPVRGGSYLYEQY
TRBD1	TRBV25-1	ASSAMTGLRYEQY
.	TRBV11-3	ASSQRDSPLH
TRBD2	TRBV19	ASTSGGLSYEQY
TRBD1	TRBV5-6	ASSLARGQRRMNTEAF
TRBD1	TRBV5-1	ASSYGTGGSEKLF